One and the same sample provided the 17 T cell receptor beta chains below, sequenced in a study of shared clonotypes between healthy human individuals. Only in-frame clones appear in the TCRdb table, and some are missing; sequencing was by immunoSEQ multiplex PCR. The sample consists of over 700,000 clones, around 77% of them appearing once. Sequenced sample: memory CD4+ T cells sorted from blood. The sample's subset: CD45RA-negative fraction. Every receptor here comes from a woman aged 25 to 45 in good health.

Worth noting for this clone: Distinct nucleotide sequences in the sample also encode this CDR3. V usage is TRBV28 and J usage is TRBJ2-3; D is tentatively TRBD1 or TRBD2 (5 bases each). CDR3 length: 15 amino acids. Germline assignment: CDR1 MDHEN and CDR2 SYDVKM. V was clipped by 5 bases and J by 0 bases, with 12 bases between them. CDR3 in amino acids: CASSLSGPSTDTQYF. CDR3 sequence (DNA): TGTGCCAGCAGTCTATCGGGGCCCAGCACAGATACGCAGTATTTT. Full variable domain (outside the CDR3, taken from reference TRBV28 and TRBJ2-3): DVKVTQSSRYLVKRTGEKVFLECVQDMDHENMFWYRQDPGLGLRLIYFSYDVKMKEKGDIPEGYSVSREKKERFSLILESASTNQTSMYLCASSLSGPSTDTQYFGPGTRLTVL.

The J gene is TRBJ1-3, the V gene TRBV6-1; no clear D. The germline gives CDR1 MNHNS, CDR2 SASEGT. Trimming removed 1 base at V and 1 base at J, with 5 bases between. This CDR3 region has 14 residues. CDR3 DNA sequence: TGTGCCAGCAGTGAAGGGGGATCTGGAAACACCATATATTTT. Amino acids: CASSEGGSGNTIYF.

Worth noting for this clone: The same CDR3 is also encoded by other DNA sequences in this sample. This chain uses TRBV5-4 with TRBJ2-3; maybe TRBD1 (6 bases). Per germline, CDR1 SGHNT and CDR2 YYREEE (reference sequence). The ends were cut back, 0 bases at V and 5 bases at J, with 10 bases in the middle. The CDR3 totals 14 residues. The CDR3 sequence is CASSLGGRGDTQYF. CDR3 nucleotide sequence: TGTGCCAGCAGCTTGGGTGGCAGGGGAGATACGCAGTATTTT.

Only one count was recorded for this clone. The V and J genes are TRBV19 and TRBJ2-5, with unresolved D. The DNA end lines up better with TRBJ2-7; the J call may be wrong. CDR1 is LNHDA and CDR2 is SQIVND in the germline V gene (reference sequence). The CDR3 has 13 residues. The CDR3 DNA is TGTGCCAGTAGTATGCAGAGCTCCTACGAGCAGTACTTC. This codes for CASSMQSSYEQYF.

This clone has a handful of counts. The junction differs from germline at one of its ends, possibly a read error. The J gene is TRBJ2-2, the V gene TRBV9, with TRBD1 matching 7 bases. CDR1 SGDLS and CDR2 YYNGEE come from the germline V gene. The CDR3 is 14 residues long. DNA for the CDR3: TGTGCCAGCAGCAAATTGGACAGGAACCGGGGAGCTGTTTTT. This encodes CASSKLDRNRGAVF.

The rearrangement joins TRBV10-1 to TRBJ1-2, with 7 bases lining up with TRBD1. V shed 3 bases, J shed 3 bases, and the junction held 4 bases outside the gene matches. The CDR3 runs to 14 residues. CDR1 is WNHNN, CDR2 SYGVQD, per germline (reference sequence). CDR3: CASSDLGTDYGYTF. The CDR3 DNA is TGCGCCAGCAGTGACCTTGGGACAGACTATGGCTACACCTTC.

This sequence joins TRBV10-3 and TRBJ2-2; D remains ambiguous. The CDR3 extends over 13 amino acids. The V gene lost 0 bases and the J gene lost 9 bases, with 8 bases spanning the gap. Germline V gene lookup returns CDR1 ENHRY and CDR2 SYGVKD. The chain's CDR3 is CAISESGPRELFF. The CDR3 nucleotides read TGTGCCATCAGTGAGTCTGGGCCCAGGGAGCTGTTTTTT.

This chain connects TRBV18 to TRBJ1-4; D perhaps matches TRBD1 (5 bases). From germline, CDR1 is KGHSH and CDR2 LQKENI. The CDR3 consists of 13 residues. The germline V and J ends were trimmed by 6 bases and 7 bases, with 12 bases remaining between them. This chain's CDR3 is CASSGDWSEKLFF. For the CDR3, the DNA is TGTGCCAGCTCTGGGGACTGGAGTGAAAAACTGTTTTTT.

This rearrangement joins TRBV5-1 to TRBJ2-7; possibly TRBD1 or TRBD2 for D (6 bases each). V was pared by 4 bases and J by 3 bases, with 14 bases between. The CDR3 length is 14 residues. Germline V gene data show CDR1 as SGHRS and CDR2 as YFSETQ. The DNA for the CDR3 is TGCGCCAGCAGCGCAGGGGAGGCGGGCTACGAGCAGTACTTC. As protein: CASSAGEAGYEQYF.

The chain is built from TRBV28 and TRBJ2-2, with 8 bases aligning to TRBD2. V was pared by 5 bases and J by 3 bases, with 5 bases of the junction left unmatched. This CDR3 region has 15 residues. Germline CDR1 reads MDHEN; CDR2 reads SYDVKM. CDR3 bases: TGTGCCAGCAGTGCCCCAGCGGGAGACACCGGGGAGCTGTTTTTT. It encodes CASSAPAGDTGELFF. The whole variable domain, remainder taken from reference TRBV28 and TRBJ2-2, is DVKVTQSSRYLVKRTGEKVFLECVQDMDHENMFWYRQDPGLGLRLIYFSYDVKMKEKGDIPEGYSVSREKKERFSLILESASTNQTSMYLCASSAPAGDTGELFFGEGSRLTVL.

J is TRBJ2-5 and V is TRBV7-2; no firm D call. Germline CDR1 reads SGHTA; CDR2 reads FQGNSA. V was shortened by 5 bases and J by 3 bases, with 10 bases between the two germline ends. The CDR3 contains 13 residues. The CDR3 loop reads CASSPSPEETQYF. In nucleotides, the CDR3 is TGTGCCAGCAGCCCCTCCCCGGAAGAGACCCAGTACTTC.

This rearrangement joins TRBV6-6 to TRBJ1-1; D not resolved. Trimming stripped 5 bases from V and 0 bases from J, with 13 bases between. CDR1 and CDR2 (germline): MNHNY, SVGAGI (reference sequence). The CDR3 loop spans 15 amino acids. CDR3 protein: CASSKGITVNTEAFF. The CDR3 bases are TGTGCCAGCAGTAAGGGAATTACAGTGAACACTGAAGCTTTCTTT.

Note on this clone: Other DNA sequences from this sample encode an identical CDR3 as well. V is TRBV11-3 and J is TRBJ2-7; 9 bases agree with TRBD2. Germline CDR1 and CDR2: SGHNT and YENEEA. There are 14 residues in the CDR3. V gave up 2 bases and J gave up 3 bases; unmatched junction bases: 2. The DNA for the CDR3 is TGTGCCAGCAGCTTAAGAGCGGGAGGCTACGAGCAGTACTTC. This encodes CASSLRAGGYEQYF.

The genes are TRBV27 and TRBJ2-1; D possibly corresponds to TRBD2 (5 bases). The CDR3 has 17 amino acids. Germline V lookup: CDR1 MNHEY, CDR2 SMNVEV (reference sequence). Trimming took 2 bases from V and 5 from J, leaving 19 bases between them. CDR3 in DNA: TGTGCCAGCAGTTTACGCCCCCCAGCGGCCGTCAACAATGAGCAGTTCTTC. Its protein is CASSLRPPAAVNNEQFF.

The CDR3 reads CASSFVGTGLGDTQYF. The DNA of the CDR3 is TGTGCCAGCAGTTTTGTTGGGACAGGGTTAGGAGATACGCAGTATTTT. The V gene is TRBV28, the J gene TRBJ2-3; TRBD1 aligns across 9 bases. J gave up 5 bases and V 3 bases, and 9 bases lay outside the gene matches. The CDR3 loop spans 16 amino acids. The germline V gene encodes CDR1 MDHEN and CDR2 SYDVKM.

The rearrangement links TRBV7-3 to TRBJ1-1, with D maybe TRBD1 (5 bases). Trimming removed 6 bases at V and 0 bases at J, with 11 bases between. This CDR3 region has 14 residues. The germline V gene has CDR1 SGHTA and CDR2 FQGTGA. The CDR3 coding sequence is TGTGCCAGCAGAGCGGGACCCATGAACACTGAAGCTTTCTTT. Translated, it gives CASRAGPMNTEAFF.

The genes are TRBV10-1 and TRBJ1-5; no reliable D call. This CDR3 has 13 amino acids. The germline V gene has CDR1 WNHNN and CDR2 SYGVQD (reference sequence). V gave up 4 bases and J gave up 0 bases, with 4 bases separating them. The CDR3 reads CASSAHSNQPQHF. CDR3 DNA sequence: TGCGCCAGCAGTGCTCATAGCAATCAGCCCCAGCATTTT.